This T cell receptor (beta chain) was retrieved from a study of blood T cells in healthy people across ages. Overall study context: About one barcoded beta molecule was captured per two T cells (by template switching). Study results and caveats: A roughly linear age-dependent decrease characterized TCR beta diversity per million T cells.

Comment on this clonotype: Its antigen is unknown.

The CDR3 spans 13 residues. CDR1 is DFQATT, CDR2 SNEGSKA, per germline (reference sequence). V gave up 7 bases and J gave up 2 bases; unmatched junction bases: 5. A second PCR, run for about 7 to 11 cycles, used a sample-barcoded 5' primer plus a J-beta primer mix. Each of the cDNA molecules was tagged by a template-switch adaptor with 12 random nucleotides. TCRdb called the 5' RACE reads again in MiXCR, with one record for every CDR3 protein. The sample has some 320,000 distinct CDR3 sequences, 27% seen once; the top ten hold 29%. Sequencing was performed on blood. The TCR was taken from a woman in her 70s in good health. This chain uses TRBV20-1 with TRBJ1-1, with 9 bases fitting TRBD1. The DNA of the CDR3 is TGCAGTGTAAGACAGGGGGGAAACACTGAAGCTTTCTTT. Amino acid sequence: CSVRQGGNTEAFF.